Detailed here is one TCR beta chain. In its sample, this clonotype was seen a few times. No cognate antigen has been identified for it. The input lacks base qualities; no much larger clone sits a single base away. In the paper's terms, the treatment or condition label means: live attenuated yellow fever vaccine strain. Two biological replicates of bulk PBMCs were collected at each blood-draw timepoint. PBMCs were isolated from peripheral blood using a standard Ficoll-Paque protocol. TriZol was used to extract RNA from bulk PBMCs, from CD4 and CD8 fractions, and from dextramer-positive and dextramer-negative fractions. The data derive from a study of T cells after yellow fever vaccination (dated by TCRdb to about 2019). In the study overall: The SMART-Seq v4 Ultra Low Input RNA kit was used to prepare libraries from fractions with low cell numbers. To follow T-cell clones before and after primary and booster YFV17D yellow fever vaccination, bulk TCR alpha and beta repertoires were sequenced over time. Two healthy male donors, one aged 18 to 30 and one aged 30 to 40 years, made up the cohort. Bulk PBMC replicates and cell subsets were isolated from blood drawn at multiple timepoints before and after both primary and secondary immunization. Overall results and qualifications from the work: After the booster, most clones that had expanded after primary vaccination were detected again (around 97% of CD4 and roughly 86% of CD8), suggesting broad maintenance of memory. Compared with the primary T-cell response, the secondary T-cell response was faster but weaker, reaching its peak on day 5 rather than on day 15. A small fraction of clonotypes appeared in both the CD4 and CD8 compartments, likely as a result of convergent recombination. Computational filtering was needed because FACS-sorted repertoires could contain abundant contaminating clonotypes from the bulk population. Because only a couple of donors were included in the study, the extent to which the findings can be generalized is limited.

V is pared back by 5 bases and J by 4 bases, with 11 bases lying between the germline termini. CDR1 and CDR2 are drawn from the germline V gene (reference sequence): LNHDA, SQIVND. The CDR3, cysteine through phenylalanine, is 13 amino acids long. Only CDR3 DNA remains: 39 bases, in frame from the first base. TCR cDNA was made using 5'RACE template switching, a step that added a universal primer site and unique molecular identifiers. Priming of cDNA synthesis was performed from both the TCR alpha and TCR beta constant segments. Library amplification involved two PCR steps, and the second step added sample barcodes and sequencing adapters. Sequencing of the libraries was done on either Illumina HiSeq 2500 (2x100 bp) or NovaSeq (2x150 bp). In the authors' own workflow: Reads were demultiplexed and collapsed into UMI consensus sequences with MIGEC, and V(D)J alignment was performed with MiXCR. Vaccine-responding clonotypes were defined with edgeR using replicate PBMC samples, requiring FDR below 0.01 and a log2 fold change above 5 up to day 15. CD4 or CD8 identity was assigned to each bulk clonotype according to whether the clonotype was present at higher abundance in the sequenced CD4 repertoire or the sequenced CD8 repertoire. TCRdb applied fastp at Q25 and MiXCR to the public reads, then kept only in-frame beta chains. Each CDR3 protein gets just one entry, which takes the most common genes and DNA from the rows behind it. The V and J calls come from TCRdb's annotation, not from the publication. The sample records about 360,000 distinct CDR3 sequences, 6% to 8% of which are singletons. 15% of the sample rests with the top ten.

The chain is assembled from TRBV19 and TRBJ1-1, with the D gene too uncertain to name. The TCR originated in a man between 25 and 39 years old who received the YFV17D yellow fever vaccine. The sequences come from PBMCs, collected 5 days after the yellow fever booster vaccination. The CDR3 here reads CASSPRGGTEAFF. The sequenced DNA: TGTGCCAGTAGTCCTCGCGGCGGCACTGAAGCTTTCTTT.